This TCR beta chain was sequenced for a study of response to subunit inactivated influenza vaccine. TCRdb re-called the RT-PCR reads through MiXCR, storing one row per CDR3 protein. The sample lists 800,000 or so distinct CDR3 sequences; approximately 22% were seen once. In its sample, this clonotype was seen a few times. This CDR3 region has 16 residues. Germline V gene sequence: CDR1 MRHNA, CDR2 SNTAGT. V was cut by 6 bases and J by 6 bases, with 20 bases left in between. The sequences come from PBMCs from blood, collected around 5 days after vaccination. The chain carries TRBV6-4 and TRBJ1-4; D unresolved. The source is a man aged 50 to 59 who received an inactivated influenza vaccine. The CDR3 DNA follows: TGTGCCAGCAGGACCGACTATTCTGCATGGCATGAAAAACTGTTTTTT. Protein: CASRTDYSAWHEKLFF.